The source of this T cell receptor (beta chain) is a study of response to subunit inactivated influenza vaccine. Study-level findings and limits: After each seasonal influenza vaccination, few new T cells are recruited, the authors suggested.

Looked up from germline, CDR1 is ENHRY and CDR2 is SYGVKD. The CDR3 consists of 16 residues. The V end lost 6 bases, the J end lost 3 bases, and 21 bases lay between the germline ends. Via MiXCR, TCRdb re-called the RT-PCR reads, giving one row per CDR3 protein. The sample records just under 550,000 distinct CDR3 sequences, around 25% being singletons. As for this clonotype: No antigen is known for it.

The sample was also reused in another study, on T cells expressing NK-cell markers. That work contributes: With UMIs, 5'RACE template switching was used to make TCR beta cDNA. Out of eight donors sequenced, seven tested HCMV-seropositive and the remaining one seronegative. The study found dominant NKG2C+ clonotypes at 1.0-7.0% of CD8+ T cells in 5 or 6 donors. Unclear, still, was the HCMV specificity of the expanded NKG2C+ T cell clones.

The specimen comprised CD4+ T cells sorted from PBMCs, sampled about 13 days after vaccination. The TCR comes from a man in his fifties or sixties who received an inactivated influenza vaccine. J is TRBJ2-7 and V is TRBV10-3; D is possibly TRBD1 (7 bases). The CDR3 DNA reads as TGTGCCATCAGCTCAATCGGGAGTCAGGGGGTCTACGAGCAGTACTTC. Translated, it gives CAISSIGSQGVYEQYF.